This passage covers 10 T cell receptor beta chains from one sample sequenced in a study of cytomegalovirus exposure and HLA in healthy donors. Assay used: immunoSEQ multiplex PCR; TCRdb lists only in-frame clones, some missing. Of under 400,000 clones detected, roughly 90% appear once; the ten largest clones hold 0.83%. Sequences were obtained from PBMCs. The receptors derive from a woman aged 18-30 years in good health and CMV-seronegative.

The chain employs TRBV6-5 and TRBJ2-7, with 10 positions matching TRBD1. In germline, CDR1 is MNHEY, CDR2 SVGAGI. V lost 0 bases to trimming and J lost 5 bases; unmatched junction nucleotides: 4. The CDR3 contains 15 residues. CDR3: CASSYSGQGNDEQYF. The DNA for the CDR3 is TGTGCCAGCAGTTACTCGGGACAGGGGAACGACGAGCAGTACTTC.

V and J are TRBV7-6 and TRBJ2-3, with TRBD1 as a possible D gene (6 bases). V was pared by 1 base and J by 1 base, with 9 bases between. This CDR3 has 15 residues. Germline lookup yields CDR1 SGHVS and CDR2 FNYEAQ. CDR3 amino acids: CASSLVGGGTDTQYF. The CDR3 coding sequence is TGTGCCAGCAGCTTAGTAGGGGGAGGCACAGATACGCAGTATTTT.

This clone has more than one count but fewer than ten. This sequence joins TRBV25-1 and TRBJ1-6; TRBD1 matches 9 bases. The CDR3 contains 15 residues. Germline V gene data show CDR1 as MGHDK and CDR2 as SYGVNS. V was pared by 4 bases and J by 6 bases, with 4 bases of the junction left unmatched. The CDR3 nucleotides are TGTGCCAGCAGTGTTGGGACAGGGTCTAATTCACCCCTCCACTTT. Translated, it gives CASSVGTGSNSPLHF.

The chain carries TRBV7-2 and TRBJ1-5; a weak D match, TRBD1 (6 bases). V shed 4 bases and J shed 3 bases, with 7 bases lying between them. Germline CDR1 is SGHTA and CDR2 is FQGNSA. This CDR3 region has 13 residues. The CDR3: CASSYRVNQPQHF. The CDR3 DNA is TGTGCCAGCAGCTACAGGGTCAATCAGCCCCAGCATTTT.

This clone was detected once. The rearrangement links TRBV7-3 to TRBJ2-3; 7 bases are shared with TRBD2. This CDR3 is 15 amino acids long. Germline CDR1 reads SGHTA; CDR2 reads FQGTGA. The V and J ends lost 5 bases and 2 bases, in that order; junction bases with no gene match: 7. The CDR3 DNA reads as TGTGCCAGCAGCATCGCTAGCGGATCCACAGATACGCAGTATTTT. Protein product: CASSIASGSTDTQYF.

The gene calls are TRBV27 and TRBJ1-5, with a weak D call TRBD1 (6 bases). Germline V gene lookup returns CDR1 MNHEY and CDR2 SMNVEV (reference sequence). Trimming removed 0 bases from V and 2 bases from J, with 14 bases in between. This CDR3 is built from 17 residues. The chain's CDR3 is CASSLSGGLGGNQPQHF. Written as DNA, the CDR3 is TGTGCCAGCAGTTTATCCGGGGGGCTAGGAGGCAATCAGCCCCAGCATTTT.

The chain has TRBV2 and TRBJ1-4; 7 nucleotides agree with TRBD1. CDR1 SNHLY and CDR2 FYNNEI come from the germline V gene. The CDR3 is 16 residues long. Losses at the gene ends were 3 bases for V and 4 bases for J; bases not matched to a gene: 8. The CDR3 loop is CASSEGRGNLNEKLFF. The DNA of the CDR3 is TGTGCCAGCAGTGAGGGCAGGGGGAACCTTAATGAAAAACTGTTTTTT.

The rearrangement joins TRBV7-9 to TRBJ2-5; 9 bases are shared with TRBD2. V gave up 5 bases and J gave up 3 bases; unmatched junction bases: 4. Germline assignment: CDR1 SEHNR and CDR2 FQNEAQ (reference sequence). CDR3 length equals 14 residues. CDR3 amino acids: CASSVTSGEETQYF. CDR3 DNA sequence: TGTGCCAGCAGCGTGACTAGCGGCGAAGAGACCCAGTACTTC. Variable domain in full (rest from reference TRBV7-9 and TRBJ2-5): DTGVSQNPRHKITKRGQNVTFRCDPISEHNRLYWYRQTLGQGPEFLTYFQNEAQLEKSRLLSDRFSAERPKGSFSTLEIQRTEQGDSAMYLCASSVTSGEETQYFGPGTRLLVL.

In DNA, the CDR3 is TGCAGCGTTTGGGGACTAGCGGGAGATAAAGAGCAGTACTTC. Translation gives CSVWGLAGDKEQYF. The chain employs TRBV29-1 and TRBJ2-7, with TRBD2 matching 14 bases. With 5 bases clipped from V and 7 bases from J, the junction kept 7 bases outside the gene matches. Germline values: CDR1 SQVTM, CDR2 ANQGSEA. This CDR3 spans 14 amino acids.

The chain recombines TRBV5-1 with TRBJ2-2; TRBD1 matches at 9 bases. The CDR3 consists of 16 residues. After removal of 4 bases from V and 4 bases from J, the junction contained 8 bases not matched to a gene. Germline CDR1 SGHRS, CDR2 YFSETQ. The CDR3 DNA reads TGCGCCAGCAGCCCCCCGGGACAGGGTACCACCGGGGAGCTGTTTTTT. Encoded protein: CASSPPGQGTTGELFF.